These 29 T cell receptor beta chains were sequenced from one sample in a study of blood T cell repertoires in COVID-19. Clones were read by immunoSEQ multiplex PCR, and TCRdb kept only the in-frame ones, dropping some. The table has fewer than 120,000 clones, 65% to 80% seen once. Sequencing input: peripheral blood. All receptors come from a woman aged 55-70 years with acute or convalescent COVID-19.

The genes are TRBV7-8 and TRBJ1-5; D might be TRBD1 (5 bases). CDR1 and CDR2 (germline): SGHVS, FQNEAQ. The V end lost 2 bases, the J end lost 2 bases, and 16 bases lay between the germline ends. This CDR3 comprises 17 residues. CDR3 loop: CASSLIPGGVGNQPQHF. The CDR3 DNA is TGTGCCAGCAGCTTAATTCCGGGAGGGGTTGGCAATCAGCCCCAGCATTTT. Looking up the rest from reference TRBV7-8 and TRBJ1-5 gives the full variable domain: GAGVSQSPRYKVAKRGQDVALRCDPISGHVSLFWYQQALGQGPEFLTYFQNEAQLDKSGLPSDRFFAERPEGSVSTLKIQRTQQEDSAVYLCASSLIPGGVGNQPQHFGDGTRLSIL.

This chain uses TRBV13 with TRBJ2-2, with D maybe TRBD1 (6 bases). The ends were cut back, 6 bases at V and 4 bases at J, with 12 bases in the middle. The length of the CDR3 is 14 residues. The germline CDR1 and CDR2 sequences are PRHDT and FYEKMQ (reference sequence). The CDR3 sequence is CASRIVGGTGELFF. DNA for the CDR3: TGTGCCAGCAGAATTGTAGGGGGCACCGGGGAGCTGTTTTTT.

This clone was counted a few times. The chain uses TRBV2 and TRBJ1-6; the D is unclear. V was pared by 1 base and J by 6 bases, with 10 bases between. The CDR3 length is 15 residues. CDR1 is SNHLY, CDR2 FYNNEI, per germline. The CDR3: CASSEVGGINSPLHF. CDR3 sequence (DNA): TGTGCCAGCAGTGAAGTAGGAGGGATTAATTCACCCCTCCACTTT.

The sample holds a few counts of this clone. This sequence joins TRBV7-2 and TRBJ2-1, with a tentative D call TRBD2 (5 bases). Per the germline V gene, CDR1 is SGHTA and CDR2 is FQGNSA. This CDR3 spans 11 amino acids. V was clipped by 10 bases and J by 12 bases, with 16 bases between them. The CDR3 protein is CATLAADWQFF. In DNA form, the CDR3 reads TGTGCCACCCTGGCCGCGGACTGGCAGTTCTTC.

The genes are TRBV12-3 or TRBV12-4 and TRBJ2-7, with 9 bases lining up with TRBD1. The CDR3 has 13 amino acids. J was trimmed by 6 bases and V by 7 bases; bases with no gene match: 7. CDR3 bases: TGTGCCAGCACTAAGGGACAGGGAGTCGAGCAGTACTTC. Protein: CASTKGQGVEQYF.

The chain recombines TRBV7-3 with TRBJ2-2, with 10 positions matching TRBD2. V lost 4 bases, J lost 7 bases, and 12 bases stayed unmatched. CDR3 size: 17 residues. Germline V gene lookup returns CDR1 SGHTA and CDR2 FQGTGA. In nucleotides, the CDR3 is TGTGCCAGCAGCTCCGTAGCGGGGGGACCACCGGGCGGGGAGCTGTTTTTT. Protein product: CASSSVAGGPPGGELFF. Filled out from reference TRBV7-3 and TRBJ2-2, the complete variable domain reads GAGVSQTPSNKVTEKGKYVELRCDPISGHTALYWYRQSLGQGPEFLIYFQGTGAADDSGLPNDRFFAVRPEGSVSTLKIQRTERGDSAVYLCASSSVAGGPPGGELFFGEGSRLTVL.

V usage is TRBV18 and J usage is TRBJ2-5, with 10 bases that match TRBD1. V shed 1 base and J 2 bases; nucleotides not matched to a gene: 7. This CDR3 spans 17 amino acids. CDR1 is KGHSH, CDR2 LQKENI, per germline. The CDR3 nucleotides read TGTGCCAGCTCACCACTTTGGGACAGGGGAAGGCAAGAGACCCAGTACTTC. It translates to CASSPLWDRGRQETQYF.

A remark on this clone: The same CDR3 also results from other DNA sequences found in this sample. The V and J genes are TRBV24-1 and TRBJ1-2; 9 bases agree with TRBD1. Trimming cost V 7 bases and J 8 bases; bases outside gene matches: 4. The CDR3 length is 12 residues. Germline lookup yields CDR1 KGHDR and CDR2 SFDVKD. As DNA, the CDR3 is TGTGCCACCAGCGAGGACAGGGGAGGCTACACCTTC. This gives the protein CATSEDRGGYTF.

This chain joins TRBV6-5 and TRBJ2-7, with D tentatively TRBD1 (6 bases). Germline assignment: CDR1 MNHEY and CDR2 SVGAGI. V was cut by 7 bases and J by 7 bases, with 14 bases left in between. The CDR3 spans 12 residues. The CDR3 coding sequence is TGTGCCAGCAACAAACAGGGAATGGAGCAGTACTTC. Translating it yields CASNKQGMEQYF.

A few counts support this clone. This chain connects TRBV4-1 to TRBJ1-2; unclear D gene. The CDR3 spans 13 residues. Looked up from germline, CDR1 is MGHRA and CDR2 is YSYEKL. V was clipped by 0 bases and J by 4 bases, with 6 bases between them. The CDR3 region is CASSQESSYGYTF. DNA of the CDR3: TGCGCCAGCAGCCAAGAATCATCCTATGGCTACACCTTC.

The chain links TRBV6-5 to TRBJ1-6; TRBD1 matches at 8 bases. After removal of 7 bases from V and 8 bases from J, the junction contained 4 bases not matched to a gene. Germline V CDR1 and CDR2: MNHEY, SVGAGI. This CDR3 region has 13 residues. The CDR3, as DNA: TGTGCCAGCACGCAGGGGGCGGATTCACCCCTCCACTTT. This codes for CASTQGADSPLHF.

The J gene is TRBJ2-7, the V gene TRBV7-6; 7 bases are a match to TRBD1. The CDR3 extends over 15 amino acids. Trimming removed 5 bases from V and 3 bases from J; junction bases left unmatched: 10. Per the germline V gene, CDR1 is SGHVS and CDR2 is FNYEAQ. CDR3 sequence (DNA): TGTGCCAGCAGCCAGCCGACAGGGTCCAACTACGAGCAGTACTTC. Translating it yields CASSQPTGSNYEQYF.

The chain links TRBV19 to TRBJ1-1; 9 bases agree with TRBD1. The CDR3 covers 14 residues. V was clipped by 7 bases and J by 2 bases; unmatched bases: 5. Germline CDR1 LNHDA, CDR2 SQIVND (reference sequence). In DNA, the CDR3 is TGTGCCAGTAAACAGGACAGGGGAAACACTGAAGCTTTCTTT. Protein: CASKQDRGNTEAFF.

The V and J genes are TRBV24-1 and TRBJ2-2; no firm D call. From germline, CDR1 is KGHDR and CDR2 SFDVKD. The CDR3 contains 12 residues. The V end was cut by 5 bases, the J end by 8 bases, with 8 bases between. Here the CDR3 reads CATSGLQGELFF. DNA for the CDR3: TGTGCCACCAGTGGTTTACAGGGGGAGCTGTTTTTT.

On this clone itself: The germline gene is not matched at one end of the junction; a read error may be the cause. The rearrangement links TRBV2 to TRBJ1-5, with TRBD1 matching over 7 bases. The CDR3 runs to 13 residues. The V gene's germline CDR1 is SNHLY and CDR2 FYNNEI. CDR3 loop: CASSRQGNQPQHF. CDR3 bases: TGTGCCAGCAGCCGACAGGGCAACCAGCCCCAGCATTTT.

A few counts support this clone. V is TRBV4-3 and J is TRBJ1-1; D ambiguous. Germline CDR1 and CDR2: LGHNA and YSLEER. The CDR3 totals 14 residues. The V end lost 0 bases, the J end lost 5 bases, and 10 bases lay between the germline ends. CDR3 region: CASSQERDGTEAFF. The CDR3 DNA reads TGCGCCAGCAGCCAAGAGCGGGATGGAACTGAAGCTTTCTTT.

The CDR3 region is CASSQAPGAEAFF. The CDR3 DNA reads TGTGCCAGCAGCCAAGCACCAGGGGCTGAAGCTTTCTTT. The V gene is TRBV14, the J gene TRBJ1-1; a possible D gene is TRBD1 (6 bases). Trimming stripped 1 base from V and 6 bases from J, with 9 bases between. The germline V gene encodes CDR1 SGHDN and CDR2 FVKESK. This CDR3 has 13 amino acids. The complete variable domain, with remaining parts taken from reference TRBV14 and TRBJ1-1, reads EAGVTQFPSHSVIEKGQTVTLRCDPISGHDNLYWYRRVMGKEIKFLLHFVKESKQDESGMPNNRFLAERTGGTYSTLKVQPAELEDSGVYFCASSQAPGAEAFFGQGTRLTVV.

In this sample, this clone turned up once. This CDR3 is also generated by other DNA sequences in the sample. This chain links TRBV30 with TRBJ1-1, with D uncertain. CDR1 is GTSNPN, CDR2 SVGIG, per germline (reference sequence). Deletions cut 2 bases from V and 1 base from J, with 5 bases between. This CDR3 comprises 12 residues. The CDR3 spells CAWSPWNTEAFF. The CDR3 bases are TGTGCCTGGAGTCCCTGGAACACTGAAGCTTTCTTT. Full variable domain (missing parts from reference TRBV30 and TRBJ1-1): SQTIHQWPATLVQPVGSPLSLECTVEGTSNPNLYWYRQAAGRGLQLLFYSVGIGQISSEVPQNLSASRPQDRQFILSSKKLLLSDSGFYLCAWSPWNTEAFFGQGTRLTVV.

The sample holds one count of this clone. The V and J genes are TRBV10-3 and TRBJ1-4; 11 bases match TRBD1. J lost 11 bases, V lost 0 bases, and 2 bases had no gene match. CDR3 length equals 14 residues. The V gene's germline CDR1 is ENHRY and CDR2 SYGVKD. The CDR3 DNA follows: TGTGCCATCAGTGAGTCCCGGGACAGGGGGAAACTGTTTTTT. Protein: CAISESRDRGKLFF.

CDR3: CASSSTTTENSPLHF. The CDR3 region has the DNA TGCGCCAGCAGCTCGACAACGACAGAAAATTCACCCCTCCACTTT. The chain links TRBV5-1 to TRBJ1-6, with D possibly matching TRBD1 (5 bases). V lost 3 bases and J 7 bases, leaving 14 bases between the germline ends. Germline CDR1 SGHRS, CDR2 YFSETQ. The CDR3 runs to 15 residues.

V usage is TRBV5-1 and J usage is TRBJ2-7, with TRBD2 as a possible D gene (7 bases). Trimming removed 0 bases at V and 0 bases at J, with 10 bases between. The CDR3 has 15 amino acids. CDR1 and CDR2 (germline): SGHRS, YFSETQ. In DNA form, the CDR3 reads TGCGCCAGCAGCTTGGCGGCGGGGGCCTCCTACGAGCAGTACTTC. This codes for CASSLAAGASYEQYF.

The CDR3 here is CAISPDREAGNTIYF. The CDR3 nucleotides are TGTGCCATCAGCCCGGACAGGGAGGCTGGAAACACCATATATTTT. The V call is TRBV10-3, the J call TRBJ1-3; TRBD1 aligns across 8 bases. The CDR3 extends over 15 amino acids. Germline values: CDR1 ENHRY, CDR2 SYGVKD. Trimming cost V 6 bases and J 2 bases; bases outside gene matches: 6.

V gene TRBV6-1 combines with J gene TRBJ2-1; 10 nucleotides align to TRBD2. Looked up from germline, CDR1 is MNHNS and CDR2 is SASEGT. V shed 3 bases, J shed 3 bases, and the junction held 2 bases outside the gene matches. The length of the CDR3 is 15 residues. The CDR3 is CASSDLAGVYNEQFF. The DNA of the CDR3 is TGTGCCAGCAGTGACCTAGCGGGGGTCTACAATGAGCAGTTCTTC.

The CDR3 DNA reads as TGTGCCAGCAGCTTAAGTCTTTGGGGGGGGCACGGCGAGCAGTACTTC. Protein: CASSLSLWGGHGEQYF. This chain uses TRBV7-8 with TRBJ2-7; a weak D match, TRBD2 (7 bases). Germline assignment: CDR1 SGHVS and CDR2 FQNEAQ. There are 16 residues in the CDR3. Trimming removed 2 bases from V and 6 bases from J, with 20 bases in between.

This chain joins TRBV3-1 (or the pseudogene TRBV3-2) and TRBJ2-1; 9 positions match TRBD2. Trimming took 1 base from V and 7 from J; bases not matched to a gene: 11. The CDR3 extends over 17 amino acids. CDR1 is LGHDT and CDR2 is YNNKEL in the germline V gene (reference sequence). The CDR3 DNA reads TGTGCCAGCAGCCAAGGTATTGCGGGGGGGTTCCTGAATGAGCAGTTCTTC. It specifies CASSQGIAGGFLNEQFF.

This chain links TRBV5-5 with TRBJ1-1; D is unclear. The V and J ends lost 0 bases and 3 bases respectively, with 9 bases between them. The CDR3 runs to 14 residues. Germline-derived CDR1 and CDR2 are SGHKS and YYEKEE (reference sequence). CDR3 amino acids: CASSLGHADTEAFF. In DNA, the CDR3 is TGTGCCAGCAGCTTGGGTCACGCGGACACTGAAGCTTTCTTT.

This chain uses TRBV27 with TRBJ1-5; no clear D. The CDR3 is 15 residues long. The germline CDR1 and CDR2 sequences are MNHEY and SMNVEV (reference sequence). The V end lost 1 base, the J end lost 9 bases, and 16 bases lay between the germline ends. In DNA, the CDR3 is TGTGCCAGCAGTTTATACTGGGCTGATAGTGGGCCCCAGCATTTT. Residues: CASSLYWADSGPQHF.

The V call is TRBV6-5, the J call TRBJ2-2, with D uncertain. This CDR3 comprises 15 residues. V gave up 3 bases and J gave up 1 base, with 9 bases separating them. Germline V gives CDR1 MNHEY, CDR2 SVGAGI. In DNA, the CDR3 is TGTGCCAGCAGTTATGGAACAGTGAACACCGGGGAGCTGTTTTTT. Its protein is CASSYGTVNTGELFF.

Relative to its sample, this clone is medium-sized (0.01 to 0.1%). This sequence joins TRBV9 and TRBJ1-3; D possibly corresponds to TRBD1 (6 bases). The germline V gene encodes CDR1 SGDLS and CDR2 YYNGEE. The length of the CDR3 is 14 residues. The germline V and J ends were trimmed by 0 bases and 4 bases, with 8 bases remaining between them. The CDR3 DNA reads as TGTGCCAGCAGCGTAGGGACAGTGGGAAACACCATATATTTT. Its protein is CASSVGTVGNTIYF.